One and the same sample provided the 7 T cell receptor beta chains below, sequenced in a study of long-term antiretroviral therapy in people with HIV. Samples were assayed with immunoSEQ v3.0 at survey level. Produced via immunoSEQ multiplex PCR; TCRdb's table is partial and in-frame only. The sample lists some 27,000 clones, approximately 85% occurring once. Sequencing used unsorted PBMCs, obtained 3 years after starting antiretroviral therapy. These receptors were taken from a man aged 35 to 55 with HIV.

The V call is TRBV19, the J call TRBJ1-5, with 8 bases fitting TRBD1. Looked up from germline, CDR1 is LNHDA and CDR2 is SQIVND (reference sequence). The CDR3 is 16 residues long. V was clipped by 3 bases and J by 0 bases; unmatched bases: 4. The DNA of the CDR3 is TGTGCCAGTAGTATGACAGGGGATTATAGCAATCAGCCCCAGCATTTT. This encodes CASSMTGDYSNQPQHF.

The chain employs TRBV9 and TRBJ1-4; 7 bases are a match to TRBD1. The CDR3 extends over 14 amino acids. V lost 2 bases and J lost 8; bases outside the gene matches: 6. CDR1 is SGDLS and CDR2 is YYNGEE in the germline V gene. The CDR3 sequence is CASSVDRVGEKLFF. The DNA of the CDR3 is TGTGCCAGCAGCGTCGACAGGGTCGGGGAAAAACTGTTTTTT. The variable domain in full, with the rest retrieved from reference TRBV9 and TRBJ1-4, is DSGVTQTPKHLITATGQRVTLRCSPRSGDLSVYWYQQSLDQGLQFLIQYYNGEERAKGNILERFSAQQFPDLHSELNLSSLELGDSALYFCASSVDRVGEKLFFGSGTQLSVL.

This chain links TRBV5-1 with TRBJ2-2, with 8 nucleotides matching TRBD1. The V gene end was trimmed by 7 bases and the J gene end by 6 bases; junction bases not matched to a gene: 11. Germline V CDR1 and CDR2: SGHRS, YFSETQ. This CDR3 has 15 amino acids. CDR3 sequence: CASSPDRATAGELFF. Written as DNA, the CDR3 is TGCGCCAGCTCTCCGGACAGGGCAACGGCCGGGGAGCTGTTTTTT.

The chain links TRBV2 to TRBJ1-2; unclear D gene. CDR1 and CDR2 (germline): SNHLY, FYNNEI. This CDR3 contains 17 residues. V lost 0 bases and J lost 4, with 18 bases in between. CDR3 amino acids: CASSEAPGMGSGYGYTF. As DNA, the CDR3 is TGTGCCAGCAGTGAAGCGCCGGGCATGGGGTCGGGCTATGGCTACACCTTC.

The gene calls are TRBV5-6 and TRBJ2-2; 8 nucleotides align to TRBD1. Germline loops: CDR1 SGHDT, CDR2 YYEEEE. The CDR3 covers 15 residues. V trimming: 5 bases; J trimming: 4 bases; junction bases outside the gene matches: 7. CDR3 nucleotides: TGTGCCAGCAGGCCGACAGGGGTTGGCACCGGGGAGCTGTTTTTT. Protein product: CASRPTGVGTGELFF.

The rearrangement joins TRBV5-8 to TRBJ1-3, with D maybe TRBD1 (6 bases). Deletions cut 1 base from V and 13 bases from J, with 15 bases between. Germline-derived CDR1 and CDR2 are SGHTS and YDEGEE. The CDR3 loop spans 13 amino acids. Here the CDR3 DNA reads TGTGCCAGCAGCTTGAGTAAGGACAGCCGAATATATTTT. It specifies CASSLSKDSRIYF.

The chain combines TRBV7-8 with TRBJ2-2; D may match TRBD1 or TRBD2 (5 bases each). There are 15 residues in the CDR3. Germline CDR1 and CDR2: SGHVS and FQNEAQ. V was trimmed by 2 bases and J by 1 base, leaving 8 bases between them. CDR3 in amino acids: CASSLMGRNTGELFF. CDR3 coding DNA: TGTGCCAGCAGCTTAATGGGACGGAACACCGGGGAGCTGTTTTTT.